Shown below are 30 T cell receptor beta chains from a single sample sequenced in a study of control samples from healthy donors and cancer patients. The data were produced by immunoSEQ multiplex PCR, yet TCRdb's version contains in-frame clones alone and is incomplete. The sample carries 90,000 to 110,000 clones, about nine tenths recorded once. The sample comprised blood. The receptor source for this set is a human donor in good health. The donor label of this sample is uncertain.

V usage is TRBV25-1 and J usage is TRBJ2-1; the D is unclear. The CDR3 runs to 14 residues. Germline CDR1 is MGHDK and CDR2 is SYGVNS. Trimming took 6 bases from V and 6 from J, leaving 15 bases between them. The CDR3 is CASSPDRQLNEQFF. CDR3 DNA: TGTGCCAGCAGCCCGGACCGGCAACTCAATGAGCAGTTCTTC.

This chain connects TRBV7-3 to TRBJ2-1, with D possibly being TRBD1 (8 bases). Trimming pared 5 bases from V and 7 bases from J, leaving 18 bases between. The CDR3 totals 15 residues. Germline V gene lookup returns CDR1 SGHTA and CDR2 FQGTGA. This CDR3 is CASSPQGGMRNEQFF. DNA for the CDR3: TGTGCCAGCAGCCCACAGGGGGGGATGAGGAATGAGCAGTTCTTC.

V gene TRBV19 combines with J gene TRBJ1-6; D possibly corresponds to TRBD1 (6 bases). Trimming removed 5 bases at V and 6 bases at J, with 11 bases between. Germline V CDR1 and CDR2: LNHDA, SQIVND (reference sequence). The CDR3 sequence is 14 residues long. The CDR3 loop is CASSQQGSNSPLHF. As DNA, the CDR3 is TGTGCCAGTAGTCAGCAGGGGTCTAATTCACCCCTCCACTTT.

This rearrangement joins TRBV10-3 to TRBJ1-4, with 7 positions matching TRBD1. V shed 6 bases and J 0 bases; nucleotides not matched to a gene: 4. The CDR3 runs to 15 residues. The germline V gene encodes CDR1 ENHRY and CDR2 SYGVKD. The CDR3 DNA reads TGTGCCATCAGGGGAGACAGGGCAACTAATGAAAAACTGTTTTTT. Amino acid sequence: CAIRGDRATNEKLFF.

The chain employs TRBV30 and TRBJ1-1; D might be TRBD1 (5 bases). V lost 0 bases and J 4 bases, leaving 9 bases between the germline ends. Germline V gene lookup returns CDR1 GTSNPN and CDR2 SVGIG (reference sequence). The CDR3 runs 13 residues. The chain's CDR3 is CAWSVQAATEAFF. The CDR3 DNA is TGTGCCTGGAGTGTACAGGCTGCCACTGAAGCTTTCTTT. The full variable domain, rest sourced from reference TRBV30 and TRBJ1-1, is SQTIHQWPATLVQPVGSPLSLECTVEGTSNPNLYWYRQAAGRGLQLLFYSVGIGQISSEVPQNLSASRPQDRQFILSSKKLLLSDSGFYLCAWSVQAATEAFFGQGTRLTVV.

The chain recombines TRBV10-1 with TRBJ2-3, with D unclear. This CDR3 is built from 13 residues. Germline lookup yields CDR1 WNHNN and CDR2 SYGVQD (reference sequence). The germline V and J ends were trimmed by 1 base and 6 bases, with 8 bases remaining between them. DNA for the CDR3: TGCGCCAGCAGTGAGTATAGTATGGATACGCAGTATTTT. Amino acid sequence: CASSEYSMDTQYF.

The V call is TRBV24-1, the J call TRBJ1-1; D gene ambiguous. Trimming removed 4 bases from V and 11 bases from J, with 10 bases in between. CDR3 length: 11 residues. Germline assignment: CDR1 KGHDR and CDR2 SFDVKD. The CDR3 DNA follows: TGTGCCACCAGTGAGGGCCGGAGGGCTTTCTTT. Protein: CATSEGRRAFF.

The rearrangement uses TRBV18 and TRBJ1-6; a weak D match, TRBD1 (6 bases). Germline lookup yields CDR1 KGHSH and CDR2 LQKENI. The CDR3 has 16 amino acids. The germline V and J ends were trimmed by 5 bases and 0 bases, with 11 bases remaining between them. Written as DNA, the CDR3 is TGTGCCAGCTCAGGGGGGGCCAGCTCCTATAATTCACCCCTCCACTTT. Protein: CASSGGASSYNSPLHF.

This sequence joins TRBV12-3 or TRBV12-4 and TRBJ1-1; D unclear. The CDR3 covers 11 residues. V dropped 3 bases and J dropped 6 bases, with 5 bases sitting between them. The CDR3, as DNA: TGTGCCAGCAGTTTCCTGGCTGAAGCTTTCTTT. Translating gives CASSFLAEAFF.

The chain employs TRBV7-9 and TRBJ2-2; 9 bases line up with TRBD2. Germline trimming cut 3 bases from V and 1 base from J; bases unmatched to any gene: 9. In germline, CDR1 is SEHNR, CDR2 FQNEAQ (reference sequence). The CDR3 contains 18 residues. DNA for the CDR3: TGTGCCAGCAGCTTGGGCGGGGGGGCTCTTATGAACACCGGGGAGCTGTTTTTT. It codes for CASSLGGGALMNTGELFF.

This chain uses TRBV6-6 with TRBJ1-6; D is possibly TRBD1 (6 bases). Per the germline V gene, CDR1 is MNHNY and CDR2 is SVGAGI (reference sequence). CDR3 length: 14 residues. V was trimmed by 4 bases and J by 6 bases, leaving 10 bases between them. The CDR3 sequence is CASSSGTTNSPLHF. CDR3 DNA: TGTGCCAGCAGTTCCGGGACAACTAATTCACCCCTCCACTTT.

J is TRBJ2-1 and V is TRBV27; TRBD2 matches 13 bases. V lost 3 bases and J lost 12; bases outside the gene matches: 20. CDR3 length equals 19 residues. The V gene's germline CDR1 is MNHEY and CDR2 SMNVEV (reference sequence). The CDR3 loop reads CASSLPWTSGGPQGQGQFF. The CDR3 DNA follows: TGTGCCAGCAGTTTGCCCTGGACTAGCGGGGGCCCCCAAGGGCAAGGGCAGTTCTTC.

This chain's CDR3 is CASSLGKSNEQFF. CDR3 sequence (DNA): TGTGCCAGCAGCTTAGGTAAGTCGAATGAGCAGTTCTTC. The rearrangement joins TRBV11-3 to TRBJ2-1; D gene uncertain. Germline assignment: CDR1 SGHNT and CDR2 YENEEA. Trimming pared 1 base from V and 7 bases from J, leaving 8 bases between. The length of the CDR3 is 13 residues.

The CDR3 DNA sequence: TGTGCCAGCAGCCCTTATAGACAGGCCTCCACAGATACGCAGTATTTT. It is translated as CASSPYRQASTDTQYF. The chain joins TRBV5-4 to TRBJ2-3; maybe TRBD1 (6 bases). This CDR3 region has 16 residues. CDR1 is SGHNT, CDR2 YYREEE, per germline (reference sequence). V was trimmed by 4 bases and J by 2 bases, leaving 17 bases between them. The full variable domain, completed using reference TRBV5-4 and TRBJ2-3, is ETGVTQSPTHLIKTRGQQVTLRCSSQSGHNTVSWYQQALGQGPQFIFQYYREEENGRGNFPPRFSGLQFPNYSSELNVNALELDDSALYLCASSPYRQASTDTQYFGPGTRLTVL.

V gene TRBV7-9 combines with J gene TRBJ1-1; D not resolved. Trimming pared 2 bases from V and 0 bases from J, leaving 4 bases between. Germline V gives CDR1 SEHNR, CDR2 FQNEAQ (reference sequence). The CDR3 loop spans 13 amino acids. The CDR3 DNA follows: TGTGCCAGCAGCTTAACTGTGAACACTGAAGCTTTCTTT. Translation gives CASSLTVNTEAFF.

The chain has TRBV18 and TRBJ1-1; 8 bases map to TRBD1. This CDR3 has 15 residues. V lost 0 bases to trimming and J lost 6 bases; unmatched junction nucleotides: 6. The germline CDR1 and CDR2 sequences are KGHSH and LQKENI. The CDR3 DNA reads as TGTGCCAGCTCACCACCCCGGGACAGGATGTCTGAAGCTTTCTTT. This codes for CASSPPRDRMSEAFF.

The gene calls are TRBV5-1 and TRBJ1-6, with D possibly being TRBD1 (5 bases). V gave up 5 bases and J gave up 0 bases, with 12 bases separating them. CDR1 and CDR2 from the germline V gene are SGHRS and YFSETQ. The CDR3 has 16 residues. The CDR3 bases are TGCGCCAGCAGGACAGCCGCCCCCTCCTATAATTCACCCCTCCACTTT. Translation: CASRTAAPSYNSPLHF.

The genes are TRBV5-5 and TRBJ2-7; 8 positions agree with TRBD1. The CDR3 has 15 residues. Germline CDR1 is SGHKS and CDR2 is YYEKEE (reference sequence). Trimming removed 0 bases from V and 4 bases from J; junction bases left unmatched: 6. Here the CDR3 reads CASSLGTGPSYEQYV. CDR3 sequence (DNA): TGTGCCAGCAGCTTGGGGACAGGGCCCTCGTACGAGCAGTACGTC.

In this sample, this clone turned up a few times. J is TRBJ1-5 and V is TRBV13; no firm D call. CDR3 length: 14 residues. Germline V gene lookup returns CDR1 PRHDT and CDR2 FYEKMQ (reference sequence). V lost 0 bases and J 2 bases, leaving 5 bases between the germline ends. In DNA form, the CDR3 reads TGTGCCAGCAGCTTAGGGGTCGGCAATCAGCCCCAGCATTTT. Encoded protein: CASSLGVGNQPQHF.

This clone is a singleton in its sample. The chain carries TRBV29-1 and TRBJ1-1; possible D gene TRBD1, 5 bases. This CDR3 is 12 amino acids long. V was pared by 7 bases and J by 5 bases, with 14 bases between. CDR1 SQVTM and CDR2 ANQGSEA come from the germline V gene. The CDR3 here is CSAPSGTTEAFF. The CDR3 bases are TGCAGCGCTCCCTCCGGGACGACTGAAGCTTTCTTT.

The chain joins TRBV28 to TRBJ1-1, with TRBD1 matching over 9 bases. V lost 6 bases to trimming and J lost 5 bases; unmatched junction nucleotides: 7. Germline CDR1 and CDR2: MDHEN and SYDVKM. The CDR3 covers 14 residues. As DNA, the CDR3 is TGTGCCAGCAGATCACAGGGGGCGCGAACTGAAGCTTTCTTT. The encoded protein is CASRSQGARTEAFF.

The V gene is TRBV9, the J gene TRBJ2-3; D call uncertain. This CDR3 spans 14 amino acids. The V gene lost 0 bases and the J gene lost 1 base, with 6 bases spanning the gap. The germline gives CDR1 SGDLS, CDR2 YYNGEE. CDR3 residues: CASSVGPGTDTQYF. The CDR3 bases are TGTGCCAGCAGCGTAGGGCCAGGCACAGATACGCAGTATTTT.

The V gene is TRBV13, the J gene TRBJ1-5; possibly TRBD1 for D (6 bases). The CDR3 contains 18 residues. The germline V gene has CDR1 PRHDT and CDR2 FYEKMQ (reference sequence). The V gene lost 3 bases and the J gene lost 0 bases, with 18 bases spanning the gap. The CDR3 DNA sequence: TGTGCCAGCAGCTTGGGGGGCGGACATATTTATAGCAATCAGCCCCAGCATTTT. Translation: CASSLGGGHIYSNQPQHF.

The chain links TRBV4-1 to TRBJ1-5; no reliable D call. V lost 0 bases to trimming and J lost 3 bases, with 3 bases between them. The germline V gene encodes CDR1 MGHRA and CDR2 YSYEKL. The CDR3 totals 13 residues. CDR3 sequence (DNA): TGCGCCAGCAGCCAAGATGCCAATCAGCCCCAGCATTTT. Its protein is CASSQDANQPQHF.

This chain uses TRBV7-2 with TRBJ2-7; a weak D match, TRBD2 (6 bases). CDR3 length equals 17 residues. Trimming took off 1 base at V and 1 base at J, with 17 bases between the two ends. Germline V lookup: CDR1 SGHTA, CDR2 FQGNSA. The CDR3 is CASSLGGLGSGSYEQYF. DNA for the CDR3: TGTGCCAGCAGCTTAGGAGGGCTCGGTAGCGGTTCCTACGAGCAGTACTTC. Variable domain in full (rest from reference TRBV7-2 and TRBJ2-7): GAGVSQSPSNKVTEKGKDVELRCDPISGHTALYWYRQSLGQGLEFLIYFQGNSAPDKSGLPSDRFSAERTGGSVSTLTIQRTQQEDSAVYLCASSLGGLGSGSYEQYFGPGTRLTVT.

V usage is TRBV2 and J usage is TRBJ2-5; possibly TRBD1 for D (6 bases). The germline V and J ends were trimmed by 4 bases and 5 bases, with 11 bases remaining between them. There are 13 residues in the CDR3. Looked up from germline, CDR1 is SNHLY and CDR2 is FYNNEI. The CDR3 nucleotides read TGTGCCAGCAGTGGGGACATGGGGGAGACCCAGTACTTC. It specifies CASSGDMGETQYF.

V is TRBV5-1 and J is TRBJ2-3, with D possibly being TRBD2 (5 bases). The CDR3 length is 15 residues. Trimming removed 0 bases from V and 4 bases from J, with 12 bases in between. CDR1 and CDR2 from the germline V gene are SGHRS and YFSETQ. The CDR3 here is CASSLAGGGSDTQYF. The DNA for the CDR3 is TGCGCCAGCAGCTTGGCGGGCGGCGGGTCAGATACGCAGTATTTT.

The rearrangement links TRBV6-2 or TRBV6-3 to TRBJ2-6; D possibly matches TRBD1 or TRBD2 (5 bases each). V was cut by 5 bases and J by 10 bases, with 18 bases left in between. Germline V gives CDR1 MNHEY, CDR2 SVGEGT. This CDR3 contains 15 residues. CDR3 sequence (DNA): TGTGCCAGCAGTACGGGGCTCGACAGTTCAAACGTCCTGACTTTC. It yields the protein CASSTGLDSSNVLTF.

This clone was seen just once. The genes are TRBV13 and TRBJ1-3, with TRBD1 as a possible D gene (5 bases). Trimming removed 2 bases at V and 3 bases at J, with 8 bases between. The V gene's germline CDR1 is PRHDT and CDR2 FYEKMQ (reference sequence). This CDR3 contains 14 residues. The CDR3 DNA reads as TGTGCCAGCAGCTTAATGGGGGATGGAAACACCATATATTTT. Translating gives CASSLMGDGNTIYF.

CDR3 nucleotide sequence: TGTGCCAGCAGTCAGAGGGACAGGGATCGTGGCTACACCTTC. The encoded protein is CASSQRDRDRGYTF. This sequence joins TRBV27 and TRBJ1-2; 9 positions match TRBD1. Germline V gives CDR1 MNHEY, CDR2 SMNVEV (reference sequence). Unmatched junction bases numbered 8, after V lost 5 bases and J lost 7 bases. The CDR3 runs 14 residues.